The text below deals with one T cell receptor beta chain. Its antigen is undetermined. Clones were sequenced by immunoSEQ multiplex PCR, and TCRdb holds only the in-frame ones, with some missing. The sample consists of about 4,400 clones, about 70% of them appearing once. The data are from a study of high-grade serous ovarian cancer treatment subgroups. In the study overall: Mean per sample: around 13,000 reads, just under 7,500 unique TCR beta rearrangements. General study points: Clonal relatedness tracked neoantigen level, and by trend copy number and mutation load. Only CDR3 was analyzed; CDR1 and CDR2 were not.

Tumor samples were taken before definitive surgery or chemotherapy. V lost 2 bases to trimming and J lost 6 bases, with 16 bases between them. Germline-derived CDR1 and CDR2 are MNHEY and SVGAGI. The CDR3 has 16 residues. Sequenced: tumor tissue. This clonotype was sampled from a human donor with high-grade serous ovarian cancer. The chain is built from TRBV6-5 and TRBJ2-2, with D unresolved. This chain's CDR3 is CASSYGSPLVPGELFF. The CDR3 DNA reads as TGTGCCAGCAGTTACGGTTCTCCCCTGGTCCCCGGGGAGCTGTTTTTT.